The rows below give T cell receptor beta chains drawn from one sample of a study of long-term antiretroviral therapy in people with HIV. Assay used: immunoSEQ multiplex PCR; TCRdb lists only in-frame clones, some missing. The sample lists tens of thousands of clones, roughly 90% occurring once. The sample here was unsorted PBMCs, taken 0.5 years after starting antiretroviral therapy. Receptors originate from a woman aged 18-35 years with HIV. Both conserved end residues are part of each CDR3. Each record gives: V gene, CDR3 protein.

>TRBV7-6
CASSLTGGIHSYEQYF
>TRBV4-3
CASSRCPLREDGFF
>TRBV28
CASRSNEKLFF
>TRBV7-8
CASSSRQGANTEAFF
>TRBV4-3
CASSQERLGPQHF
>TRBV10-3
CATGGYTF
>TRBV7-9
CASSLAYVDEQFF
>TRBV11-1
CASSAGTTRFYNEQFF
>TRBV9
CASSVVGSSYEQYF
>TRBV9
CASSVEAGYEQYF
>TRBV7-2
CASSLSVIRPHDTQYF
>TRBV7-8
CASSSVTPGANVLTF
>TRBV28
CASNFRLVMNEQFF
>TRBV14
CASSQEGGYLNTEAFF
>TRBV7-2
CASSLGVSGRNEQFF
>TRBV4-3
CASSQELAGAEQFF
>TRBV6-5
CASSRGREGKAFF
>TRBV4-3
CASSQKGLAGGPTDTQYF
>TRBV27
CASSLRGLADNEQFF
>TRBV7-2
CASSFRQRRGINYEQYF
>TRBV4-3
CASSPSRRATTNEKLFF
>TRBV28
CASSLSYQYF
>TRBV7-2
CASSLASGYYNEQFF
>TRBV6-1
CAIGILYGYTF
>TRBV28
CASLISGQASQPQHF
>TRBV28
CASGGKATYGYTF
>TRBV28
CASLQGYEQYF
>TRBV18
CASSPTNEKLFF
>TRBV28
CATPGAGAGGYTF
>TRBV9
CASSVEGGRSRETQYF
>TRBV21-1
CASSKGGQRDRIRPGELFF
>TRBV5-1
CASSLDLSGGADTQYF
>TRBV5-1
CASSLEAGTDTQYF
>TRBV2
CASSPDAGGTDTQYF
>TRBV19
CASGSGSKAGELFF
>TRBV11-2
CASSLLRLNTEAFF
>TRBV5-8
CASSLAGSYEQYF
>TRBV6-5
CASSYSGSGIGYTF
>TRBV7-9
CASSPTGSLFATNEKLFF
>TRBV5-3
CARSFPGGQYEQYF
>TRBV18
CASSPFPGRGPTNEKLFF
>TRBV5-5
CASSLVSGPYEQYF
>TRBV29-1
CSVRIFGTAGKTSSTDTQYF
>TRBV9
CASSVAGQLVLNTEAFF
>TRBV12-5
CASGIGGGRFNEQFF
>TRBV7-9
CASSSTSTEHRGAHYGYTF
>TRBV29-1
CSVGGGTYEQYF
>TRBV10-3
CAISESGLAEPTDTQYF
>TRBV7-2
CASSFWTGDYEQYF